This TCR beta chain was identified during a study of blood T cell repertoires in COVID-19. Study-level background: The United States, Italy and Spain provided the acute and convalescent COVID-19 samples.

Authors' data handling: Amplification from reference gene primers served as the basis for estimated nucleated cell counts. The assay was immunoSEQ multiplex PCR, and TCRdb's table has in-frame clones only and misses some. V and J calls plus clone size are reproduced from that table; the DNA served to infer D and trimming. This repertoire shows more than 200,000 clones, about 88% found once; its top ten account for 1.5% to 2%. CDR1 and CDR2 from the germline V gene are SGHAT and FQNNGV. The junction had 12 bases not matched to a gene; V was cut back by 2 bases and J by 7 bases. The CDR3 length is 16 residues.

The rearrangement uses TRBV11-2 and TRBJ1-1, with 8 positions matching TRBD1. The sample consisted of peripheral blood. The clonotype comes from a man between 65 and 80 years old with acute or convalescent COVID-19. In DNA form, the CDR3 reads TGTGCCAGCAGCTTACGGGGTCTTGACAGGGGCGGTGAAGCTTTCTTT. Amino acid sequence: CASSLRGLDRGGEAFF.